This T cell receptor beta chain was recovered during a study of CD8+CD57+ T cells in acquired aplastic anemia. About the research overall: Sorted CD4+ and CD8+ cell DNA averaged around 3 ug.

TCR beta VDJ and CDR3 profiles were obtained from a genomic DNA template. TCRdb reprocessed the reads via MiXCR and lists one record per CDR3 protein. Altogether around 180,000 distinct CDR3 sequences are present, around 65% being singletons, with the ten largest covering about 45%. Trimming took 6 bases from V and 6 from J, leaving 15 bases between them. CDR1 and CDR2 (germline): SNHLY, FYNNEI. The CDR3 extends over 13 amino acids. Sample: sorted CD4+, CD8+, or CD8+CD57+ T cells (not recorded which) from PBMCs. The chain is built from TRBV2 and TRBJ2-7, with D tentatively TRBD1 (6 bases). This clonotype originated in a human donor with severe aplastic anemia or a healthy control (not recorded which). DNA of the CDR3: TGTGCCAGCAGGCCGGGACACCGCGCCGAGCAGTACTTC. Its protein is CASRPGHRAEQYF.